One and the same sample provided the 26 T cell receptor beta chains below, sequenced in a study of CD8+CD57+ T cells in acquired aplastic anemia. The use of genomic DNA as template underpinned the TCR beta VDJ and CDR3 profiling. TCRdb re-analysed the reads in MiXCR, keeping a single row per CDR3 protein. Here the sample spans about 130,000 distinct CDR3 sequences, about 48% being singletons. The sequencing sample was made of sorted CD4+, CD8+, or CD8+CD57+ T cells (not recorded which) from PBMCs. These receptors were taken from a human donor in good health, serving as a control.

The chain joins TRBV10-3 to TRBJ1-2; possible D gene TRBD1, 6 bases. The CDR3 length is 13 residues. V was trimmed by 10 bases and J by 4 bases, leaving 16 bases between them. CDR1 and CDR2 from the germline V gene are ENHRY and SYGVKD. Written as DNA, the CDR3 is TGTGCCAGCAGCCGACAGGCGACCTATGGCTACACCTTC. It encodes CASSRQATYGYTF.

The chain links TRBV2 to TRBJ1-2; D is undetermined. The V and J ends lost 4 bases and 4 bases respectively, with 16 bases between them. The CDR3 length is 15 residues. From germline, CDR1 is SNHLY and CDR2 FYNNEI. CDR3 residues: CASSVETPSFYGYTF. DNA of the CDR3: TGTGCCAGCAGTGTAGAGACACCTTCCTTCTATGGCTACACCTTC.

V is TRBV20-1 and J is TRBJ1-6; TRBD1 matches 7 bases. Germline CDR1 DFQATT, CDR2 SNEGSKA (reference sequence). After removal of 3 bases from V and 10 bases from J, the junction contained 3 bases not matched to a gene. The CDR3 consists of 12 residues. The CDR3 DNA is TGCAGTGCTAGGACAGGGCGGTCACCCCTCCACTTT. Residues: CSARTGRSPLHF.

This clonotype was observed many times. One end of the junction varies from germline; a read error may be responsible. This CDR3 is CASRHMLAAGQETQYF. The CDR3 DNA sequence: TGTGCCAGCCGCCATATGCTAGCCGCTGGCCAAGAGACCCAGTACTTC. The chain carries TRBV3-1 and TRBJ2-5, with a possible D match to TRBD2 (5 bases). The CDR3 is 16 amino acids. The germline CDR1 and CDR2 sequences are LGHDT and YNNKEL (reference sequence).

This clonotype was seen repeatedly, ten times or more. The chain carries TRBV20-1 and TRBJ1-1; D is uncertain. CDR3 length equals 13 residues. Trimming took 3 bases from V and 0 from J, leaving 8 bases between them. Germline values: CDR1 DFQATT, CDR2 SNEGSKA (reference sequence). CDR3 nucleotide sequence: TGCAGTGCTAGTGGTTACCTGAACACTGAAGCTTTCTTT. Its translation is CSASGYLNTEAFF.

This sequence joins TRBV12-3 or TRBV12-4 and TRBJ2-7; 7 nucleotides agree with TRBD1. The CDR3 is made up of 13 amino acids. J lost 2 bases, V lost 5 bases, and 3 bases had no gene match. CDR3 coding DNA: TGTGCCAGCAGTCAGGGACAGCCCTACGAGCAGTACTTC. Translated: CASSQGQPYEQYF.

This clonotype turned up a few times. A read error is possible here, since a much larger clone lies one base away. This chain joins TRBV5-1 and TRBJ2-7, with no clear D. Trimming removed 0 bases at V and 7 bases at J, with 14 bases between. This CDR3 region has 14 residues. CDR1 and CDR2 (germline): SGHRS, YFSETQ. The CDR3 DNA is TGCGCCAGCAGCTTGGGACCGGGCTACAATGAGCAGTACTTC. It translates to CASSLGPGYNEQYF.

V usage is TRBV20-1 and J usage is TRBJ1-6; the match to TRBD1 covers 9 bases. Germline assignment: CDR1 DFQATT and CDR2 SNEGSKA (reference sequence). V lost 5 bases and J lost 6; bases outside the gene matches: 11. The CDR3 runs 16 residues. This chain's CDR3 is CSAEAPGTGPNSPLHF. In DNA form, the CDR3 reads TGCAGTGCTGAAGCCCCCGGGACAGGGCCTAATTCACCCCTCCACTTT.

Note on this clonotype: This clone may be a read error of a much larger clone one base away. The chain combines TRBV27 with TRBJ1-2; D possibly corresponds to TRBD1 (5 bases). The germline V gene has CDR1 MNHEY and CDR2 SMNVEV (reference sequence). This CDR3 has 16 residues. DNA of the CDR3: TGTGCCAACAGTCCCGGCGTGGGGCAAACCCTTGATGGCTACACCTTC. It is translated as CANSPGVGQTLDGYTF.

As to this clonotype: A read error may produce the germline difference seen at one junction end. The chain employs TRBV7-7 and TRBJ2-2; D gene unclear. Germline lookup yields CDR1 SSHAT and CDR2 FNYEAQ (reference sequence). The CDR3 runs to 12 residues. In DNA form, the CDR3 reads TGTGCTAGCAGCTTAGGCACCGGGGAGCTGTTTTTT. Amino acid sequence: CASSLGTGELFF.

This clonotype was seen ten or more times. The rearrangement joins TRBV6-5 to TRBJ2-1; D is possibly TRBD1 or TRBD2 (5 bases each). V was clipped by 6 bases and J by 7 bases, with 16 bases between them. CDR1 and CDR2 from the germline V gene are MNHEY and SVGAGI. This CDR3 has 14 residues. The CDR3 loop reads CASRIPGPSNEQFF. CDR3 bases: TGTGCCAGCAGAATACCGGGACCCTCGAATGAGCAGTTCTTC.

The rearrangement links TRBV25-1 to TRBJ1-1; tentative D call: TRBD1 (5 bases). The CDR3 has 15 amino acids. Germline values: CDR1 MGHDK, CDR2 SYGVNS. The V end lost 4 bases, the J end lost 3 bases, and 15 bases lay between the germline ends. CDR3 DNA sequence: TGTGCCAGCAGTGCATCTAACGGGGGGGACACTGAAGCTTTCTTT. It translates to CASSASNGGDTEAFF.

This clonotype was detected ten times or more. CDR3 DNA: TGCGCCAGCAGCTTCAAGGGGACAGGGAACACCGGGGAGCTGTTTTTT. Translating gives CASSFKGTGNTGELFF. This chain joins TRBV5-1 and TRBJ2-2, with 8 bases fitting TRBD1. CDR1 and CDR2 (germline): SGHRS, YFSETQ. With V trimmed by 2 bases and J by 1 base, 4 bases remained unmatched. The CDR3 has 16 amino acids.

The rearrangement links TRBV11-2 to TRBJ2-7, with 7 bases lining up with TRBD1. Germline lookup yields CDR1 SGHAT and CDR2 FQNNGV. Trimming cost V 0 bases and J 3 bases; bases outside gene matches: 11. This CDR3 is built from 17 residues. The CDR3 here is CASSLDRQGPSFYEQYF. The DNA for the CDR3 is TGTGCCAGCAGCTTAGATAGACAGGGACCTAGCTTCTACGAGCAGTACTTC.

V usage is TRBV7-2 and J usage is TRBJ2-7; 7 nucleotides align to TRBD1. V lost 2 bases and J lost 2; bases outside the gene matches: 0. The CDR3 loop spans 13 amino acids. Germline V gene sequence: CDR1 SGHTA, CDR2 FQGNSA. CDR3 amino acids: CASSLTGAYEQYF. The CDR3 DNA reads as TGTGCCAGCAGCTTAACAGGGGCCTACGAGCAGTACTTC. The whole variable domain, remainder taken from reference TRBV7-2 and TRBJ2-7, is GAGVSQSPSNKVTEKGKDVELRCDPISGHTALYWYRQSLGQGLEFLIYFQGNSAPDKSGLPSDRFSAERTGGSVSTLTIQRTQQEDSAVYLCASSLTGAYEQYFGPGTRLTVT.

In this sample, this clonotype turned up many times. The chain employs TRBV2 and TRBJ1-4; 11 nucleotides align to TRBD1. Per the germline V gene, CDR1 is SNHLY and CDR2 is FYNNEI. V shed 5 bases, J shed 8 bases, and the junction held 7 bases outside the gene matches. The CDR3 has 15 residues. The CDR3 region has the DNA TGTGCCAGCAGTCTTCCGGGACAGGGGGTCGAAAAACTGTTTTTT. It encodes CASSLPGQGVEKLFF.

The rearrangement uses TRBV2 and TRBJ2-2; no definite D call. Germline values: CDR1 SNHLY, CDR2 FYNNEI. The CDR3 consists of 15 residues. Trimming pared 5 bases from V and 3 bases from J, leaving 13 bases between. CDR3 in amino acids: CASSSFGPDTGELFF. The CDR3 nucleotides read TGTGCCAGCAGTTCGTTTGGCCCGGACACCGGGGAGCTGTTTTTT.

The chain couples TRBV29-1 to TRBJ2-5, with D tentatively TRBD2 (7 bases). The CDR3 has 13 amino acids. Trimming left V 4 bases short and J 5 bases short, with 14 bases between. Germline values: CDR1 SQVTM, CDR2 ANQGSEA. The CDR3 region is CSVVGGGYETQYF. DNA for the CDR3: TGCAGCGTTGTAGGGGGGGGCTATGAGACCCAGTACTTC.

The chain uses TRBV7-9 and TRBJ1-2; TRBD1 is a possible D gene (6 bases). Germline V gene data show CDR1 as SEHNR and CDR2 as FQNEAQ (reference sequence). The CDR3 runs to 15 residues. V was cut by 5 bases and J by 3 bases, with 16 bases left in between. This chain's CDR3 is CASSQERGADYGYTF. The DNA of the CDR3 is TGTGCCAGCAGCCAAGAGAGGGGGGCGGACTATGGCTACACCTTC.

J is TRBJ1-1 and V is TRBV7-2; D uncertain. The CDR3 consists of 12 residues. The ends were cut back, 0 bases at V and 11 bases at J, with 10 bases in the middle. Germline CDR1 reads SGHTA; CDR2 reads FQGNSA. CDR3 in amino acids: CASSLAVRLAFF. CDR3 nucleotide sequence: TGTGCCAGCAGCTTAGCTGTAAGGCTGGCTTTCTTT.

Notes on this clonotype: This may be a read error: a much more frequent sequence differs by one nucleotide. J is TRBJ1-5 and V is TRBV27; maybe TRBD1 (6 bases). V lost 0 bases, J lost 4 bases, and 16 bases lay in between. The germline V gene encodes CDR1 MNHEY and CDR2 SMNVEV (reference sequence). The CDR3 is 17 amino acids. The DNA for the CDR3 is TGTGCCAGCAGTTTATCCTCGGAACAAGGGACAAATCAGCCCCAGCATTTT. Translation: CASSLSSEQGTNQPQHF.

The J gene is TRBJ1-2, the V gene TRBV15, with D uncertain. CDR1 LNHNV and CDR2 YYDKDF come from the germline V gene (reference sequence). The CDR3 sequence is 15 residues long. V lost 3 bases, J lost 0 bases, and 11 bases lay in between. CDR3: CATSREGKANYGYTF. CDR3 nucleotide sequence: TGTGCCACCAGCAGGGAAGGGAAAGCTAACTATGGCTACACCTTC. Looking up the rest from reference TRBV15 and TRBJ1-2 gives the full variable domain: DAMVIQNPRYQVTQFGKPVTLSCSQTLNHNVMYWYQQKSSQAPKLLFHYYDKDFNNEADTPDNFQSRRPNTSFCFLDIRSPGLGDTAMYLCATSREGKANYGYTFGSGTRLTVV.

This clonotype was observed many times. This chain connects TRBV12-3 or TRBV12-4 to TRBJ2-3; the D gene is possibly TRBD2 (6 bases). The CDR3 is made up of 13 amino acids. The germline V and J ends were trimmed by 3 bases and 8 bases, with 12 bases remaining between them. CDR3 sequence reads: CASSLEGTGTQYF. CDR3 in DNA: TGTGCCAGCAGTTTGGAGGGGACTGGTACGCAGTATTTT.

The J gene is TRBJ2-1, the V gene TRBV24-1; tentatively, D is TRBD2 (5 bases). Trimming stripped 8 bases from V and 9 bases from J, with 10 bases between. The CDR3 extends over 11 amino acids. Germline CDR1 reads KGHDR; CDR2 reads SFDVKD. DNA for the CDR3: TGTGCCACCAAGGCAGAGGGTGAGCAGTTCTTC. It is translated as CATKAEGEQFF.

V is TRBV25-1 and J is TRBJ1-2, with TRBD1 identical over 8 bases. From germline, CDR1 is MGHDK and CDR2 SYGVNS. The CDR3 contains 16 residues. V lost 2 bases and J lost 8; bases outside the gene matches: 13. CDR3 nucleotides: TGTGCCAGCAGTGAACTCGGGACAGGCTCCGCTCGGGGCTACACCTTC. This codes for CASSELGTGSARGYTF.

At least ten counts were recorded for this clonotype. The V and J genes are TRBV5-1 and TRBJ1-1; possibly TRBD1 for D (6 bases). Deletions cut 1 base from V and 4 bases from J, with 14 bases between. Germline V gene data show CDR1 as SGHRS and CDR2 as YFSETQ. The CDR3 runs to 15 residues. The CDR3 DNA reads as TGCGCCAGCAGCTTGCCGGGGGCTAGCGGCACTGAAGCTTTCTTT. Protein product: CASSLPGASGTEAFF.